This T cell receptor (beta chain) comes out of a study of CXCR3-negative and CXCR3-positive naive CD8 T cells. Study-wide points: High diversity, comparable across both naive subsets, contrasted with much lower diversity in memory CD8+ cells. Comparison of naive CXCR3-negative and CXCR3-positive cells revealed similar TRBV-TRBJ usage, while memory cells differed. Surface CD5 was comparable between naive subsets; TCR strength was inferred from TRB CDR3 properties.

By phenotype, naive CD8+ T cells were CD45RO-CCR7+CD27+CD95-. It was by 5' RACE with UMI labels that the TRB cDNA libraries were prepared. TCRdb derives one entry per CDR3 protein from the 5' RACE reads, leaving out DNA. Its table lists about 62,000 distinct CDR3 sequences. Looked up from germline, CDR1 is SEHNR and CDR2 is FQNEAQ (reference sequence). There are 14 residues in the CDR3. On this clonotype itself: Its specificity is not known.

This sequence joins TRBV7-9 and TRBJ2-7; with no DNA, the TCRdb D assignment of TRBD1 cannot be verified. The sample consisted of naive CXCR3- CD8+ T cells from blood. The subset was: CD45RO-CCR7+CD27+CD95- naive CD8+ T cells lacking CXCR3 (TNR3-). This sequence originates from a human donor in good health. Some clones in this sample may be carry-over from other donors' samples. This CDR3 reads CASSAAGNGYEQYF.